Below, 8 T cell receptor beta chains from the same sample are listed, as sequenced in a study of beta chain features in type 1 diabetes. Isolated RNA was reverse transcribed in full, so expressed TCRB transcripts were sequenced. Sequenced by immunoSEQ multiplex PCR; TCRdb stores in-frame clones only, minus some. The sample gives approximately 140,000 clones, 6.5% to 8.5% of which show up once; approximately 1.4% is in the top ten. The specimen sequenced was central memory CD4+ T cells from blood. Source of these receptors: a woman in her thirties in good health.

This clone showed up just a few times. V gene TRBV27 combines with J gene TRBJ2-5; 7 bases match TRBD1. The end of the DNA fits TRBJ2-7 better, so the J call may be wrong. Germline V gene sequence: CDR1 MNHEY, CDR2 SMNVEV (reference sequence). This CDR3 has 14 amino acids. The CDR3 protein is CASSTGTVTYEQYF. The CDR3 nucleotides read TGTGCCAGCAGCACTGGGACAGTAACCTACGAGCAGTACTTC.

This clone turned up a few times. The CDR3 DNA reads as TGCGCCAGCAGCCAGTCGACAGGGGTCTCCGGGGAGCTGTTTTTT. It yields the protein CASSQSTGVSGELFF. V and J are TRBV5-1 and TRBJ2-2; 8 nucleotides agree with TRBD1. The CDR3 is made up of 15 amino acids. Germline-derived CDR1 and CDR2 are SGHRS and YFSETQ. The J segment lost 6 bases and the V segment lost 4 bases, leaving 8 bases of the junction unmatched.

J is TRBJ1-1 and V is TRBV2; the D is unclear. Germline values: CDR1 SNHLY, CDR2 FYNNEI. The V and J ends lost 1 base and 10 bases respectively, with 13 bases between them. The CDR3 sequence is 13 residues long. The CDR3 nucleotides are TGTGCCAGCAGTGAAGAGGTTGGAGGGTTAGCTTTCTTT. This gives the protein CASSEEVGGLAFF. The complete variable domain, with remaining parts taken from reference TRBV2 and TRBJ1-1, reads EPEVTQTPSHQVTQMGQEVILRCVPISNHLYFYWYRQILGQKVEFLVSFYNNEISEKSEIFDDQFSVERPDGSNFTLKIRSTKLEDSAMYFCASSEEVGGLAFFGQGTRLTVV.

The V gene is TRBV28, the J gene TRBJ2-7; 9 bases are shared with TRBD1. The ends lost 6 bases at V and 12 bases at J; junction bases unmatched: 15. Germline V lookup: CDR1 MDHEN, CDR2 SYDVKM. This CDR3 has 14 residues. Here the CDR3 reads CASSPDRDRVSGYF. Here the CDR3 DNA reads TGTGCCAGCAGCCCCGACCGGGACAGGGTCTCGGGGTACTTC.

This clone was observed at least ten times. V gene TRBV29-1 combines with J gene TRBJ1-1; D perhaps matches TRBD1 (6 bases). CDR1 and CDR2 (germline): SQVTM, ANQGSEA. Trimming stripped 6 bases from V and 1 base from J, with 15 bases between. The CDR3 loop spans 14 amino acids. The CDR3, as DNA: TGCAGCGTCCTCCAGGCGACAGGGAACACTGAAGCTTTCTTT. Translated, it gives CSVLQATGNTEAFF.

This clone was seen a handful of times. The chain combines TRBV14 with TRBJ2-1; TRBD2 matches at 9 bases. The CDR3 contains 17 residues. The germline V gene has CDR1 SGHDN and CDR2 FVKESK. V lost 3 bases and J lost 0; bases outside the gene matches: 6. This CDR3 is CASSQLGAGGSYNEQFF. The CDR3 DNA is TGTGCCAGCAGCCAGCTGGGAGCGGGAGGCTCCTACAATGAGCAGTTCTTC.

Here the CDR3 DNA reads TGTGCCAGTAGTCCCGGGACTAGCGGGAGCTGGGGAGATACGCAGTATTTT. It specifies CASSPGTSGSWGDTQYF. The rearrangement links TRBV19 to TRBJ2-3; 14 bases map to TRBD2. CDR3 length: 17 amino acids. Per germline, CDR1 LNHDA and CDR2 SQIVND (reference sequence). V dropped 5 bases and J dropped 5; count of bases not matched to a gene: 9.

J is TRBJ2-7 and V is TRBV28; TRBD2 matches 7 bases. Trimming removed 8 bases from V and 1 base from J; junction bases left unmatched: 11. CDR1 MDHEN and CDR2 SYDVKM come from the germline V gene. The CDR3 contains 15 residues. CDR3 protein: CASDDPSGRSYEQYF. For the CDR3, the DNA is TGTGCCAGCGATGATCCTAGCGGTCGATCCTACGAGCAGTACTTC. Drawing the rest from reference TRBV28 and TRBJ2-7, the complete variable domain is DVKVTQSSRYLVKRTGEKVFLECVQDMDHENMFWYRQDPGLGLRLIYFSYDVKMKEKGDIPEGYSVSREKKERFSLILESASTNQTSMYLCASDDPSGRSYEQYFGPGTRLTVT.